This TCR beta chain derives from a study of beta chain features in type 1 diabetes (dated by TCRdb to 2016 to 2019). Broadly, across the study: Mean age, gender distribution, total cell number and subset yield were not different between patients and healthy donors. A total of approximately 100,000,000 sorted cells were examined across all samples, and the number of cells per subset was strongly correlated with RNA yield. The study compared the TCRB repertoires of sorted circulating CD4+ T cell subsets in recently diagnosed type 1 diabetes patients with those in matched healthy donors. Whereas all 30 or so donors provided naive and central memory subsets, regulatory and stem cell-like memory subsets were isolated from just 8 patients and roughly 8 healthy donors.

On this clone itself: It lacks a known antigen. There are no base qualities to consult, and no much larger clone falls within one base.

From the germline V gene, CDR1 is SGHAT and CDR2 is FQNNGV. V lost 5 bases and J lost 1 base; the stretch between them is 15 bases long. Taken from cysteine to phenylalanine, the CDR3 has 15 residues. Only the CDR3 part of the read is kept: 45 bases, read in frame from the first base. Each donor gave one peripheral blood draw, roughly 110 mL on average, collected into heparinised tubes. Naive, central memory, regulatory and stem cell-like memory CD4+ T cells were sorted on a BD FACSAria II using a panel including CD45RO, CCR7, CD25, CD127, CD95 and CD27. A purity above 98% was achieved for all sorted populations. PBMCs were isolated right away by Lymphoprep density gradient centrifugation and were stained directly, without culture. So that batch effects would be minimized, each experiment stained and sorted samples in pairs, pairing one healthy donor with one patient. The entire isolated RNA was reverse transcribed using the High Capacity cDNA Reverse Transcription Kit, and thus expressed TCRB transcripts were sequenced. Deep immunoSEQ sequencing was performed on naive, central memory and regulatory T cell samples, with an average of about 3.6 million total reads per sample. Sorted cells were lysed in RLT buffer, and RNA was extracted using DNase-treated RNeasy Micro or Mini kits according to cell number. To prevent cross-contamination, every cell subset was processed on its own, while patient and healthy donor samples were processed together. TCRB sequences were amplified from cDNA with the immunoSEQ multiplex PCR, producing 87-bp fragments spanning the CDR3 region. The amplicons were sequenced using the Illumina HiSeq platform. The authors processed their data as follows. Synthetic template baselines were used to correct PCR bias computationally, reads within Hamming distance 2 were collapsed together, and singletons that could not be merged were discarded. By aligning reads against IMGT, V, D and J genes, CDR3 length, and insertions or deletions at six rearrangement sites were assigned. Clonotype counts were normalized to sorted cell number within each subset before computing true diversity and Gini coefficients with the tcR R package. Repertoire sharing was quantified using the overlap coefficient calculated on TCRB nucleotide sequences. Out-of-frame TCRB sequences from naive cells were analyzed as a proxy for the pre-selection repertoire. In TCRdb, the immuneACCESS table is reduced to in-frame sequences with V and J assigned. These tables do not hold every clone; where another copy was compared, an unresolved V gene accounts for under half, and the others remain unexplained. Clone size and the V and J calls come from that table; the DNA yielded D and trimming. This sample lists over 700,000 clones; about 17% were detected once. The leading ten clones occupy 0.023% of the sample.

What the work shows at the level of the full study, not this receptor alone: HLA sub-analyses involved small numbers of individuals, so any influence of HLA type on TCRB rearrangement remained unresolved. Because cDNA was sequenced instead of genomic DNA, activated cells with high expression could be over-represented, although the groups did not differ in activation or CD3 levels. In all four CD4+ subsets, TCRB CDR3 length was moderately but significantly shorter in type 1 diabetes patients. Fewer insertions and more nucleotide deletions at VDJ recombination sites were observed in patients with type 1 diabetes, implying thymic rearrangement abnormalities. Shorter templates might have been favored by PCR, but patient and control samples were amplified and corrected together, so both groups would have been affected equally by any skew. The naive, central memory and regulatory TCRB repertoires appeared to resemble one another more closely among patients than among healthy donors.

Sequenced: naive CD4+ T cells from blood. The meaning of the sample's cell subset or site label: true naive CD4+ T cells. The TCR sequence derives from a woman younger than 35 in good health. The V and J segments used are TRBV11-2 and TRBJ2-7; the D gene remains uncertain. Here is the DNA: TGTGCCAGCAGCAGAGAAGGACGGTCATCCTACGAGCAGTACTTC. This encodes CASSREGRSSYEQYF.